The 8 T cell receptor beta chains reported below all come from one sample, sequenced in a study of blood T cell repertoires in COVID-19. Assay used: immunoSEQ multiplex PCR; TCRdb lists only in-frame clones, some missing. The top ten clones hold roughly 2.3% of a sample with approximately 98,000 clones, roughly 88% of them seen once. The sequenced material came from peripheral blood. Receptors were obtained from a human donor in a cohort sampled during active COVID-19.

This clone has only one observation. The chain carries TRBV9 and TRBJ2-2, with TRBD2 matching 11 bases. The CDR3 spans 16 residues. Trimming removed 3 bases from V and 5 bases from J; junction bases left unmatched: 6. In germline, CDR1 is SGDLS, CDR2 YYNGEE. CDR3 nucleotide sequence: TGTGCCAGCAGCGGTAGCGGGGGGGCTAGAACCGGGGAGCTGTTTTTT. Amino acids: CASSGSGGARTGELFF.

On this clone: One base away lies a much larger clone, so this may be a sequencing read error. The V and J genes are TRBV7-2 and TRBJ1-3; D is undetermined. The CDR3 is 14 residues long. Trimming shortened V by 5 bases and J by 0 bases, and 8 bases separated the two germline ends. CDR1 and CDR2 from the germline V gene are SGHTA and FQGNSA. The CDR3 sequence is CASSRGFSGNTIYF. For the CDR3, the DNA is TGTGCCAGCAGCCGGGGTTTCTCTGGAAACACCATATATTTT.

The CDR3 is CASSLATGANQPQHF. The CDR3 DNA follows: TGTGCCAGCAGCTTAGCTACAGGGGCGAATCAGCCCCAGCATTTT. The chain carries TRBV7-9 and TRBJ1-5; the match to TRBD1 covers 7 bases. The CDR3 is 15 amino acids. Germline CDR1 reads SEHNR; CDR2 reads FQNEAQ (reference sequence). With 0 bases clipped from V and 4 bases from J, the junction kept 3 bases outside the gene matches.

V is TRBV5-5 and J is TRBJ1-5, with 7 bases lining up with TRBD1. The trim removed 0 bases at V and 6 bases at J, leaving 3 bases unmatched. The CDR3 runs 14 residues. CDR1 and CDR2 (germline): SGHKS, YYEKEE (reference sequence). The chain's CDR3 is CASSLVGGRQPQHF. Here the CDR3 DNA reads TGTGCCAGCAGCTTGGTAGGGGGCCGTCAGCCCCAGCATTTT.

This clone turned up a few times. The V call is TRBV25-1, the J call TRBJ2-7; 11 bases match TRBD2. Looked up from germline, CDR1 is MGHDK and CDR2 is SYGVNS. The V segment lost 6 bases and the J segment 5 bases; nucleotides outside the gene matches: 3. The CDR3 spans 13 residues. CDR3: CASRLAGDDEQYF. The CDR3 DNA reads TGTGCCAGCAGACTAGCGGGAGACGACGAGCAGTACTTC.

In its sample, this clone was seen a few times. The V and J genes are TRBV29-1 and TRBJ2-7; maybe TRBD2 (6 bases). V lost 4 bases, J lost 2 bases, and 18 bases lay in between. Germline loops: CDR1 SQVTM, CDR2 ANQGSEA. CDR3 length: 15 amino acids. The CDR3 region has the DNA TGCAGCGTTGGTTTAGTCGGGGGAAGCACCTACGAGCAGTACTTC. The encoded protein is CSVGLVGGSTYEQYF.

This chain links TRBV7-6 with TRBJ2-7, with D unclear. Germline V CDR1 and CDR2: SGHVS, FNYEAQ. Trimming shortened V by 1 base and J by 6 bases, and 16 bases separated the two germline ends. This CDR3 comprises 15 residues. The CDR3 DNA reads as TGTGCCAGCAGCTTAGACCGTGGGCCCGCCCGCGAGCAGTACTTC. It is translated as CASSLDRGPAREQYF.

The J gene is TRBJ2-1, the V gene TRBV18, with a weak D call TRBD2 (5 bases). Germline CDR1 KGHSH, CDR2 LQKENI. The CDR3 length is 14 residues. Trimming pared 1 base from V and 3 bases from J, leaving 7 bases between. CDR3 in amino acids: CASSPQRGYNEQFF. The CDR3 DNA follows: TGTGCCAGCTCACCACAACGGGGCTACAATGAGCAGTTCTTC. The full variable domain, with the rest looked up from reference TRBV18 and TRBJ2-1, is NAGVMQNPRHLVRRRGQEARLRCSPMKGHSHVYWYRQLPEEGLKFMVYLQKENIIDESGMPKERFSAEFPKEGPSILRIQQVVRGDSAAYFCASSPQRGYNEQFFGPGTRLTVL.